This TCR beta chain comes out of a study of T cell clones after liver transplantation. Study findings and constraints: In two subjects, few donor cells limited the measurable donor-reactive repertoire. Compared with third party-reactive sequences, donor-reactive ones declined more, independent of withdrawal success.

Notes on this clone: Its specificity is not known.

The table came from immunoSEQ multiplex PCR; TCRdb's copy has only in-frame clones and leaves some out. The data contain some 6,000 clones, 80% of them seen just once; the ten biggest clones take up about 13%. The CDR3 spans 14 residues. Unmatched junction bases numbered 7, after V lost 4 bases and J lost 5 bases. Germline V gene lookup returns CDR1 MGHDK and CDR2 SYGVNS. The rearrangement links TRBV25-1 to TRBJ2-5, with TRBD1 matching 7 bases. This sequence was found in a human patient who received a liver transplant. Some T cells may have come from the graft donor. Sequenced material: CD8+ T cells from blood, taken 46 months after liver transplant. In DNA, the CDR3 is TGTGCCAGCAGTGGAACCGGGACAGTCGAGACCCAGTACTTC. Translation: CASSGTGTVETQYF.